These T cell receptor beta chains were read from a single sample in a study of T-cell reconstitution after alpha-beta-depleted transplantation in children. TCRdb called the PCR reads again in MiXCR, with one record for every CDR3 protein. Of tens of thousands of distinct CDR3 sequences in the sample, 4.9% are singletons; the top ten hold around 18%. The input for sequencing was PBMCs, mostly from graft donor cells, taken 180 days after TCRalphabeta/CD19-depleted stem cell transplant. The origin of the receptors is a boy under three years old who had a stem cell transplant for acute myeloid leukemia, so the T cells may come from the graft donor. The CDR3 runs from the conserved cysteine through the conserved F or W. Each record gives: D gene, J gene, V gene, clone size, CDR3 DNA, CDR3 protein. D genes are given only for firm matches. Expanded clones are given a class, and other clones once, few, many or no size at all.

NA	TRBJ1-4	TRBV20-1	many	TGCAGTGCTAGCATACAGGACTCGTTTAATGAAAAACTGTTTTTT	CSASIQDSFNEKLFF
NA	TRBJ2-3	TRBV15	many	TGTGCCACCAGCTACCGGGACCTGTCAGATACGCAGTATTTT	CATSYRDLSDTQYF
NA	TRBJ2-2	TRBV29-1	many	TGCAGCGTTGAAGATGACAGTTACACCGGGGAGCTGTTTTTT	CSVEDDSYTGELFF
TRBD2	TRBJ2-4	TRBV28	many	TGTGCCAGCAATCTTAGCGGGGGGGCCAAAAACATTCAGTACTTC	CASNLSGGAKNIQYF
NA	TRBJ2-2	TRBV28	many	TGTGCCAGCAGTTTAATAGAGCCGGGACCCGACACCGGGGAGCTGTTTTTT	CASSLIEPGPDTGELFF
NA	TRBJ2-1	TRBV4-3	many	TGCGCCAGCAGCCAAGATTGGTTGGGGGACCGCCATTACAATGAGCAGTTCTTC	CASSQDWLGDRHYNEQFF
NA	TRBJ1-1	TRBV19	NA	TGTGCCAGTAGTATGTCCAGAAACACTGAAGCTTTCTTT	CASSMSRNTEAFF
NA	TRBJ1-4	TRBV12-3/TRBV12-4	many	TGTGCCAGCAGTTATACTATCGTGCGTGAAAAACTGTTTTTT	CASSYTIVREKLFF
NA	TRBJ2-4	TRBV20-1	many	TGCAGTGCCAGGGACGGTACTTTGGCCAAAAACATTCAGTACTTC	CSARDGTLAKNIQYF
NA	TRBJ2-2	TRBV18	many	TGTGCCAGCTCCCCAGACGCCTTCACCGGGGAGCTGTTTTTT	CASSPDAFTGELFF
NA	TRBJ1-1	TRBV10-3	many	TGTGCCATCAGGGTTGACGGGAACACTGAAGCTTTCTTT	CAIRVDGNTEAFF
NA	TRBJ2-3	TRBV7-2	many	TGTGCCAGCAGCTGGGGGGGCTACACAGATACGCAGTATTTT	CASSWGGYTDTQYF
TRBD1	TRBJ2-3	TRBV24-1	many	TGTGCCACCAGTGAGGATGACAGGGGCCCCGTCCATGCGCAGTATTTT	CATSEDDRGPVHAQYF
TRBD1	TRBJ1-2	TRBV12-3/TRBV12-4	NA	TGTGCCAGCAGTCTCCCTCCGGGACAGGGAGGACCCTTCTATGGCTACACCTTC	CASSLPPGQGGPFYGYTF
NA	TRBJ2-7	TRBV6-2/TRBV6-3	many	TGTGCCAGCAGTTACGCATCCGGGAGTTACGAGCAGTACTTC	CASSYASGSYEQYF
NA	TRBJ1-1	TRBV7-2	many	TGTGCCAGCAGCTGGCCCGGCACTGAAGCTTTCTTT	CASSWPGTEAFF
NA	TRBJ1-6	TRBV12-3/TRBV12-4	medium-sized	TGTGCCAGCAGTCCCAGGGAGGATTCACCCCTCCACTTT	CASSPREDSPLHF
NA	TRBJ2-1	TRBV4-3	many	TGCGCCAGCAGCCTGACCTCAATTTCTGACGAGCAGTTCTTC	CASSLTSISDEQFF